These T cell receptor beta chains were read from a single sample in a study of response to subunit inactivated influenza vaccine. TCRdb independently ran MiXCR on the RT-PCR reads; one entry per CDR3 protein. The table includes approximately 530,000 distinct CDR3 sequences, 13% detected once. The specimen was PBMCs from blood, collected roughly 6 weeks after vaccination. The receptor source for this set is a man in his fifties or sixties who received an inactivated influenza vaccine. CDR3s include the opening cysteine and the closing phenylalanine or tryptophan. The D gene is left open where the match is weak. Expanded clones are given a class, and other clones once, few, many or no size at all.

TRBV28	TRBJ2-5	TRBD2	few	CASRFGLAGVWETQYF	TGTGCCAGCAGATTCGGACTAGCGGGAGTGTGGGAGACCCAGTACTTC
TRBV20-1	TRBJ2-7	.	.	CSASNPPTEQYF	TGCAGTGCTAGTAATCCCCCTACCGAGCAGTACTTC
TRBV15	TRBJ1-6	TRBD1	few	CATSTPGGVLPLHF	TGTGCCACCTCCACCCCAGGGGGGGTATTACCCCTCCACTTT
TRBV6-2/TRBV6-3	TRBJ2-6	TRBD2	.	CASSYSAGDPSGANVLTF	TGTGCCAGCAGTTACTCTGCGGGAGATCCCTCTGGGGCCAACGTCCTGACTTTC
TRBV7-7	TRBJ2-1	.	.	CASSSEGGEQFF	TGTGCCAGCAGTTCAGAGGGGGGTGAGCAGTTCTTC
TRBV6-1	TRBJ2-7	.	few	CASSPRGARQLPYEQYF	TGTGCCAGCTCCCCGAGAGGAGCCCGACAGCTCCCCTACGAGCAGTACTTC
TRBV25-1	TRBJ2-7	.	many	CASSELVRDKVYF	TGTGCCAGCAGTGAACTTGTCCGGGACAAGGTCTACTTC
TRBV29-1	TRBJ2-7	TRBD1	.	CSVSGTGRYEQYF	TGCAGCGTTTCCGGGACAGGGCGGTACGAGCAGTACTTC
TRBV19	TRBJ2-1	.	few	CASSRGGDGNEQFF	TGTGCCAGTAGTAGGGGTGGGGACGGGAATGAGCAGTTCTTC
TRBV20-1	TRBJ2-7	TRBD2	few	CSAPREGGSYEQYF	TGCAGTGCTCCTCGGGAGGGAGGGTCCTACGAGCAGTACTTC
TRBV25-1	TRBJ2-5	TRBD1	.	CASARDSQETQYF	TGTGCCAGCGCACGGGACAGCCAAGAGACCCAGTACTTC
TRBV27	TRBJ2-1	TRBD1	.	CDSSPGTGRIRDYEQFF	TGTGACAGCAGTCCCGGGACAGGGAGGATAAGGGACTACGAGCAGTTCTTC
TRBV6-5	TRBJ2-1	.	.	CASSYFASKTSPINEQFF	TGTGCCAGCAGTTACTTCGCTTCTAAAACGTCCCCAATCAATGAGCAGTTCTTC
TRBV4-3	TRBJ1-4	.	few	CASSQERSLGWGDEKLFF	TGCGCCAGCAGCCAAGAAAGATCCTTAGGGTGGGGAGATGAAAAACTGTTTTTT
TRBV6-5	TRBJ2-5	.	few	CASSLSQASQETQYF	TGTGCCAGCAGTTTATCACAGGCCTCCCAAGAGACCCAGTACTTC
TRBV7-9	TRBJ2-3	TRBD2	many	CASSLLAGVTDTQYF	TGTGCCAGCAGTTTACTAGCGGGGGTCACAGATACGCAGTATTTT
TRBV7-2	TRBJ2-1	TRBD1	.	CASSPGQGETEQFF	TGTGCCAGCAGCCCGGGACAGGGTGAGACTGAGCAGTTCTTC
TRBV7-9	TRBJ1-6	.	.	CASNLQGGDSPLHF	TGTGCCAGCAACCTACAGGGTGGTGATTCACCCCTCCACTTT
TRBV6-2/TRBV6-3	TRBJ2-7	.	.	CASSYLGTLGYEQYF	TGTGCCAGCAGTTACCTCGGGACTTTAGGATACGAGCAGTACTTC
TRBV7-2	TRBJ2-7	TRBD1	few	CASSPIPGQLYEQYF	TGTGCCAGCAGCCCGATACCGGGACAGTTGTACGAGCAGTACTTC
TRBV5-1	TRBJ2-3	.	few	CASSLEPTQGYTQYF	TGCGCCAGCAGCTTAGAACCTACCCAGGGGTATACGCAGTATTTT
TRBV20-1	TRBJ2-7	.	.	CSASGQPPYEQYF	TGCAGTGCTAGCGGACAGCCACCCTACGAGCAGTACTTC
TRBV29-1	TRBJ2-3	.	few	CSVGGGAGPDTQYF	TGCAGCGTTGGAGGGGGGGCCGGGCCAGATACGCAGTATTTT
TRBV15	TRBJ2-7	TRBD2	few	CATSRSGTSRAEQYF	TGTGCCACCAGCAGATCCGGGACTAGCAGGGCCGAGCAGTACTTC
TRBV28	TRBJ2-5	TRBD1	few	CASTQGAETQYF	TGTGCCAGCACCCAGGGGGCTGAGACCCAGTACTTC
TRBV9	TRBJ2-1	TRBD2	.	CASSPISGGRGNEQFF	TGTGCCAGCAGCCCCATTTCGGGAGGGCGAGGTAATGAGCAGTTCTTC
TRBV6-2/TRBV6-3	TRBJ1-2	TRBD1	few	CASSQRGTGDGYTF	TGTGCCAGCAGTCAACGCGGGACAGGGGATGGCTACACCTTC
TRBV11-1	TRBJ2-7	TRBD2	many	CASSPRGTSGTYEQYF	TGTGCCAGCAGCCCACGTGGGACTAGCGGGACCTACGAGCAGTACTTC
TRBV7-2	TRBJ1-5	.	few	CASSQQTNQPQHF	TGTGCCAGCAGCCAACAAACAAATCAGCCCCAGCATTTT
TRBV20-1	TRBJ2-7	.	many	CSARDLLGTTYEQYF	TGCAGTGCTAGAGACCTTCTTGGGACAACTTACGAGCAGTACTTC
TRBV2	TRBJ2-3	.	.	CARSRGTDTQYF	TGTGCCAGAAGCAGAGGCACAGATACGCAGTATTTT
TRBV10-3	TRBJ2-7	.	few	CAISESASSYEQYF	TGTGCCATCAGTGAGTCAGCTAGCAGCTACGAGCAGTACTTC
TRBV12-3/TRBV12-4	TRBJ1-1	TRBD1	.	CASSLQGTGSVTEAFF	TGTGCCAGCAGTTTACAAGGGACAGGTTCCGTGACTGAAGCTTTCTTT
TRBV7-6	TRBJ2-1	TRBD1	many	CASSLHRQGMGNEQFF	TGTGCCAGCAGCTTACACCGACAGGGTATGGGCAATGAGCAGTTCTTC
TRBV7-8	TRBJ2-7	.	few	CASGPANRRYYEQYF	TGTGCCAGCGGGCCGGCAAACCGCCGGTACTACGAGCAGTACTTC
TRBV4-2	TRBJ2-7	TRBD1	many	CASSQPGQGAEEQYF	TGTGCCAGCAGCCAACCGGGGCAGGGGGCGGAAGAGCAGTACTTC
TRBV20-1	TRBJ1-1	.	few	CSGGGGTEAFF	TGCAGTGGGGGGGGGGGCACTGAAGCTTTCTTT
TRBV7-2	TRBJ1-6	.	many	CASSVDGRELHF	TGTGCCAGCAGCGTCGACGGAAGAGAACTCCACTTT
TRBV12-3/TRBV12-4	TRBJ2-1	.	.	CASSLLTRGNEQFF	TGTGCCAGCAGCCTACTTACCAGGGGAAATGAGCAGTTCTTC
TRBV12-3/TRBV12-4	TRBJ1-1	TRBD1	few	CASIRDRVDTEAFF	TGTGCCAGCATACGGGACAGGGTTGACACTGAAGCTTTCTTT
TRBV2	TRBJ2-1	TRBD2	.	CASSVASGGSNEQFF	TGTGCCAGCAGTGTTGCTAGCGGGGGGAGCAATGAGCAGTTCTTC
TRBV7-9	TRBJ2-7	.	.	CASSPPTRQTGQYF	TGTGCCAGCAGCCCGCCGACTAGGCAAACGGGGCAGTACTTC
TRBV6-5	TRBJ1-2	.	many	CASSYEGLGYTF	TGTGCCAGCAGTTACGAGGGACTTGGCTACACCTTC
TRBV5-1	TRBJ2-5	TRBD2	many	CASSSTSGQETQYF	TGCGCCAGCAGCTCGACTAGCGGGCAAGAGACCCAGTACTTC
TRBV27	TRBJ2-1	.	few	CASSLWGGGGYNEQFF	TGTGCCAGCAGTTTATGGGGAGGGGGCGGGTACAATGAGCAGTTCTTC
TRBV25-1	TRBJ2-1	.	.	CASSPPGTRGVGEQFF	TGTGCCAGCAGTCCGCCGGGGACAAGGGGAGTGGGTGAGCAGTTCTTC
TRBV5-8	TRBJ1-2	.	many	CASSLGQELAYYGYTF	TGTGCCAGCAGCTTGGGACAGGAACTAGCCTACTATGGCTACACCTTC
TRBV20-1	TRBJ2-7	.	few	CSARDLSMALSYEQYF	TGCAGTGCTAGAGATCTCAGTATGGCACTCTCCTACGAGCAGTACTTC
TRBV5-7	TRBJ1-2	.	few	CASANSPGYTF	TGTGCCAGCGCGAACAGCCCCGGCTACACCTTC
TRBV12-3/TRBV12-4	TRBJ2-3	TRBD2	few	CASSLLRGGTDTQYF	TGTGCCAGCAGTTTGTTGCGGGGGGGTACAGATACGCAGTATTTT